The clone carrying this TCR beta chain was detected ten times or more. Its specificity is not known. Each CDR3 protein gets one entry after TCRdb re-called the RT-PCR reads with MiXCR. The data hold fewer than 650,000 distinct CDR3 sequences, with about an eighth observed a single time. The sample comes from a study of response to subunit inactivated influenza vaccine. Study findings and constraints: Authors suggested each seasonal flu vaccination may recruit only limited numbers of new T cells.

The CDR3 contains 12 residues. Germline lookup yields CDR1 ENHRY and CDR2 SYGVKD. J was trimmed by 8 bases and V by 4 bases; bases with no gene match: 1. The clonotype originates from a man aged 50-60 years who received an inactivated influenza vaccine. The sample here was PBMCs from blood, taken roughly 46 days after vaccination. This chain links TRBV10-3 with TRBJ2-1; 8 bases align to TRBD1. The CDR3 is CAISVQGDEQFF. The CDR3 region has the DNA TGTGCCATCAGTGTACAGGGGGATGAGCAGTTCTTC.